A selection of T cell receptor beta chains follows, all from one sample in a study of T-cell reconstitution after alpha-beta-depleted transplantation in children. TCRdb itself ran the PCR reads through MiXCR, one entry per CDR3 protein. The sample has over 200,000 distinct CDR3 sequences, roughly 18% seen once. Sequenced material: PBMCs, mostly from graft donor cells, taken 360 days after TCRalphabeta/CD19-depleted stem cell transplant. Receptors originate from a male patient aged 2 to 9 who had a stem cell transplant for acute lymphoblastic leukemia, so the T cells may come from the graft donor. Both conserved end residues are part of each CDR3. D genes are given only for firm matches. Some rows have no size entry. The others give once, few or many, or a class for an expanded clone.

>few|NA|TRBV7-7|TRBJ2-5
TGTGCCAGCAGCTTACGGAATAGTTACCAAGAGACCCAGTACTTC
CASSLRNSYQETQYF
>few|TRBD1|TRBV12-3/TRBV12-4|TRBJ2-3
TGTGCCAGCAGTATCTATGGGACAGGGGTCAGCACAGATACGCAGTATTTT
CASSIYGTGVSTDTQYF
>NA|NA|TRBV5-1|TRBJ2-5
TGCGCCAGCAGCTTACAGGTGGGACAAGAGACCCAGTACTTC
CASSLQVGQETQYF
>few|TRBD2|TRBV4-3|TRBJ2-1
TGCGCCAGCAGCCAGGAGGGACTAGCGTCCCATGAGCAGTTCTTC
CASSQEGLASHEQFF
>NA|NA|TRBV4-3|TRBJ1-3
TGCGCCAGCAGCCAAGCAAGAGGGGATGACACCATATATTTT
CASSQARGDDTIYF
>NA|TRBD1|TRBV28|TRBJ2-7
TGTGCCAGCAGACCGGGACAGTCCTACGAGCAGTACTTC
CASRPGQSYEQYF
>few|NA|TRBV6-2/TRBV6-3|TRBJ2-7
TGTGCCAGCGCCACTACCTCCTACGAGCAGTACTTC
CASATTSYEQYF
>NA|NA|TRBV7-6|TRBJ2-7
TGTGCCAGCAGCTTCGCGGAAGATGGGGAGCAGTACTTC
CASSFAEDGEQYF
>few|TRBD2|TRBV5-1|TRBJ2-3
TGCGCCAGCAGCGGCCTAGCGGGGGGGCTGAGAGATACGCAGTATTTT
CASSGLAGGLRDTQYF
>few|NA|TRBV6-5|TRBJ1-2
TGTGCCAGCAGTTACGACGGCGATGGCTACACCTTC
CASSYDGDGYTF
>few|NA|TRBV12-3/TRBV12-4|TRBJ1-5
TGTGCCAGCAACTATAAGGGAGAGGGGACCAGCAATCAGCCCCAGCATTTT
CASNYKGEGTSNQPQHF
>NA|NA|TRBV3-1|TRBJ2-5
TGTGCCAGCAGCCAAGAAATGCGGTTGGAGACCCAGTACTTC
CASSQEMRLETQYF
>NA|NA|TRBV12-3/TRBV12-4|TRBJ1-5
TGTGCCAGCAGTTGGGACCGGTGGTTGCATTTT
CASSWDRWLHF
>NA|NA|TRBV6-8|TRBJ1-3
TGTGCCACCAGTTACGGCCTCGCTGGAAACACCATATATTTT
CATSYGLAGNTIYF
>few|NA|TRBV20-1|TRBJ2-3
TGCAGTGCTATAGATCGGGGGAGGAGGGCAGATACGCAGTATTTT
CSAIDRGRRADTQYF
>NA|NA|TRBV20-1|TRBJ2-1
TGCAGTGCTGAAGTGACGCGCTCCTACAATGAGCAGTTCTTC
CSAEVTRSYNEQFF
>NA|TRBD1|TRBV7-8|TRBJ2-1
TGTGCCAGCAGCTTATTTAGGACAGGTTCTTCTGACAATGAGCAGTTCTTC
CASSLFRTGSSDNEQFF
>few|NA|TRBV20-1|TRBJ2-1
TGCAGTGCTAGAGATTTACCAGCGGAAGGGGACAATGAGCAGTTCTTC
CSARDLPAEGDNEQFF
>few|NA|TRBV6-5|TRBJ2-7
TGTGCCAGCAGTTACCGTGGCGGATACTCCTACGAGCAGTACTTC
CASSYRGGYSYEQYF
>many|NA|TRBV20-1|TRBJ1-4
TGCAGTGCTAGAGATCTAGGGACTAATGAAAAACTGTTTTTT
CSARDLGTNEKLFF
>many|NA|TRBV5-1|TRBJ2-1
TGCGCCAGCAGCTTTGGGGGAGAGCAGTTCTTC
CASSFGGEQFF
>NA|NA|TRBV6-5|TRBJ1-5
TGTGCCAGCAGTTACTCGTCGGGTTCTCAGCCCCAGCATTTT
CASSYSSGSQPQHF
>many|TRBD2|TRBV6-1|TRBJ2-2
TGTGCCAGCAGTCCCCGCCTAGCGGGGGGGTTGAACACCGGGGAGCTGTTTTTT
CASSPRLAGGLNTGELFF
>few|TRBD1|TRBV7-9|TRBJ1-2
TGTGCCAGCAGCTTCGCCAGGGGGGCTGGCTACACCTTC
CASSFARGAGYTF
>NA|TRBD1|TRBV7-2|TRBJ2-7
TGTGCCAGCAGCTCCCGTGGGGGACAGTCCTACGAGCAGTACTTC
CASSSRGGQSYEQYF
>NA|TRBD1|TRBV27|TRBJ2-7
TGTGCCAGCAGTCCTATTTTGACAGGGGGCGCATACGAGCAGTACTTC
CASSPILTGGAYEQYF
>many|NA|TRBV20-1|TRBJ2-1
TGCAGTGCTAGAGGATTCAGCGATGAGCAGTTCTTC
CSARGFSDEQFF
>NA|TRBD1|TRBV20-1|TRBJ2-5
TGCAGTGCCCGGACAGGCCAAGAGACCCAGTACTTC
CSARTGQETQYF
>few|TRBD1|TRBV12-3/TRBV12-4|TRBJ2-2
TGTGCCAGCAGCCCGCTCCCTACAGGGGGAATTTCCGGGGAGCTGTTTTTT
CASSPLPTGGISGELFF
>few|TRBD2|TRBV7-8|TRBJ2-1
TGTGCCAGCAGCTTAGTGGCGACTAGCGGGGGGAGCTCCTACAATGAGCAGTTCTTC
CASSLVATSGGSSYNEQFF
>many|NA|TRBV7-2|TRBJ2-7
TGTGCCAGCAGCCCGGCCAGGGGGGTCTACGAGCAGTACTTC
CASSPARGVYEQYF
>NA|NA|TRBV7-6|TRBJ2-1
TGTGCCAGCAGCCGCATTGGTGAGCAGTTCTTC
CASSRIGEQFF
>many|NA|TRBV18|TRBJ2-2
TGTGCCAGCTCACCATTTTGGGATTCGAACACCGGGGAGCTGTTTTTT
CASSPFWDSNTGELFF
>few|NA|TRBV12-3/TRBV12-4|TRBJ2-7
TGTGCCAGCAGTTTAGCGGCAGAGATCTACGAGCAGTACTTC
CASSLAAEIYEQYF
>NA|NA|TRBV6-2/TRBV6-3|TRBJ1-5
TGTGCCAGCAGTTTCGCCGGACAGCCCCAGCATTTT
CASSFAGQPQHF
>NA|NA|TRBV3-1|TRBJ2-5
TGTGCCAGCAGCCAAACTACGTGGGAGACCCAGTACTTC
CASSQTTWETQYF
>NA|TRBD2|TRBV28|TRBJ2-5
TGTGCCAGCAGTCTACAACTAGCGGGGGTCTTTGGAGAGACCCAGTACTTC
CASSLQLAGVFGETQYF
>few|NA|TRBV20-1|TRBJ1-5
TGCAGTGCTGGAACTCCTAGCAATCAGCCCCAGCATTTT
CSAGTPSNQPQHF
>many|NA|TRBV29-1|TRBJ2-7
TGCAGCGTTGAAGAGGCAGGGAACGAGCAGTACTTC
CSVEEAGNEQYF
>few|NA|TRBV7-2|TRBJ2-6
TGTGCCAGCAGCCTCGGGACCGCCAGCTCTGGGGCCAACGTCCTGACTTTC
CASSLGTASSGANVLTF
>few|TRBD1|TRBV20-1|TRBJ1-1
TGCAGTGCTAGGGGGACAGTACAGGACGGGGCTTTCTTT
CSARGTVQDGAFF
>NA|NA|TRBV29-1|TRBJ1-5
TGCAGCGTTGTCGTCAGGAGCAATCAGCCCCAGCATTTT
CSVVVRSNQPQHF
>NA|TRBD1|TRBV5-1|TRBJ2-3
TGCGCCAGCAGCAAAACAGGGGAAACTAGCACAGATACGCAGTATTTT
CASSKTGETSTDTQYF
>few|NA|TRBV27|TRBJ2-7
TGTGCCAGCAACCCTCGGTCCACGTACAGCTCCTACGAGCAGTACTTC
CASNPRSTYSSYEQYF
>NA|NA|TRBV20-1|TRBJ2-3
TGCAGTGCTAGGGGGGGTGCTTCATCGGATACGCAGTATTTT
CSARGGASSDTQYF
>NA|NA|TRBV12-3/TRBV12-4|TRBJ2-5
TGTGCCAGCAAAATGGACAGAGGAAAAGAGACCCAGTACTTC
CASKMDRGKETQYF
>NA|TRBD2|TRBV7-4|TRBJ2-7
TGTGCCAGCAGCTTTCCGTCTAGCGGGGGGCCCTACGAGCAGTACTTC
CASSFPSSGGPYEQYF
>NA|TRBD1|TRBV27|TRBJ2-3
TGTGCCAGCAGTTCCTTACAAGGGACAGCCACAGATACGCAGTATTTT
CASSSLQGTATDTQYF
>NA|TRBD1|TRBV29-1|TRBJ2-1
TGCAGCGCTACGGGACAGGGGGACAATGAGCAGTTCTTC
CSATGQGDNEQFF
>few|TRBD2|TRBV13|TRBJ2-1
TGTGCCAGCAGCCCCAAAGCGGGGGCCTACGACAATGAGCAGTTCTTC
CASSPKAGAYDNEQFF
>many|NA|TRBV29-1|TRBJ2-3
TGCAGCGTGATGGGGAGGTTGACAGATACGCAGTATTTT
CSVMGRLTDTQYF
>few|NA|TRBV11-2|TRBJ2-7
TGTGCCAGCAGCCCGAAAAGGGTCGGAGACGAGCAGTACTTC
CASSPKRVGDEQYF
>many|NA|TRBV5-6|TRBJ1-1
TGTGCCAGCAACAGACGACTAATGAACACTGAAGCTTTCTTT
CASNRRLMNTEAFF
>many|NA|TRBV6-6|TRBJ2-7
TGTGCCAGCAGCCCCCAAGCAGTCGAGCAGTACTTC
CASSPQAVEQYF